This TCR beta chain was identified in a study of vaccination and CD4 T cells after COVID-19. Study results and caveats: Vaccine-specific clones numbering 304 of 307 showed spike mono-reactivity in convalescent patients.

The treatment here: roughly ten-day PBMC culture with coronavirus spike peptide pools or control peptides (ViraFEST assay). About this clonotype itself: No antigen is known for it.

The CDR3 is made up of 15 amino acids. V gave up 1 base and J gave up 5 bases, with 14 bases separating them. Germline V gene sequence: CDR1 LGHNA, CDR2 YSLEER. Sequenced with the Oncomine TCR Beta short-read assay was DNA taken from cultured CD4+ T cells. TCRdb ran MiXCR on the PCR reads and lists one entry per CDR3 protein. The sample contains about 19,000 distinct CDR3 sequences, approximately 60% of which appear only once. Sequenced: CD4+ T cells from blood, cultured in vitro. This receptor was identified in a human donor who had recovered from COVID-19. The chain employs TRBV4-3 and TRBJ2-5; D gene ambiguous. CDR3 bases: TGCGCCAGCAGCCAAGCCCGGGCCCCAATGGAGACCCAGTACTTC. It encodes CASSQARAPMETQYF.